A single sample is the source of the 3 T cell receptor beta chains below, sequenced in a study of T cells in Graves' hyperthyroidism and ophthalmopathy. Amplified TCR beta CDR3 regions came from RNA transcripts. Using the HTBI primer set, a first-round RT-PCR was run on the TCR CDR3. In TCRdb, the multiplex PCR reads were re-called with MiXCR into one record per CDR3 protein. Of 300,000 or so distinct CDR3 sequences detected, approximately 18% appear once; the ten largest clones hold less than 65%. Sequencing was performed on blood. These receptors came from a woman between 45 and 60 years old with Graves' hyperthyroidism.

To note about this clonotype: This sequence may be a read error, since a much larger clone differs from it by one base. V is TRBV10-3 and J is TRBJ1-5; tentative D call: TRBD1 (5 bases). V shed 3 bases and J shed 2 bases, with 5 bases lying between them. This CDR3 contains 13 residues. Germline loops: CDR1 ENHRY, CDR2 SYGVKD. This CDR3 reads CAISDRGNQPQHF. As DNA, the CDR3 is TGTGCCATCAGTGACAGGGGCAATCAGCCCCAGCATTTT.

This clonotype was observed a few times. This chain uses TRBV6-1 with TRBJ1-1; D uncertain. V was pared by 6 bases and J by 5 bases, with 19 bases between. The CDR3 is 15 residues long. Germline V CDR1 and CDR2: MNHNS, SASEGT. The CDR3 nucleotides read TGTGCCAGCAGATCCTCGGACGGGCGTTTGACTGAAGCTTTCTTT. Protein: CASRSSDGRLTEAFF.

This clonotype was observed many times. J is TRBJ1-5 and V is TRBV6-2 or TRBV6-3, with a tentative D call TRBD1 (5 bases). Trimming stripped 2 bases from V and 0 bases from J, with 11 bases between. This CDR3 has 16 residues. The V gene's germline CDR1 is MNHEY and CDR2 SVGEGT. CDR3 amino acids: CASSYGQDYSNQPQHF. The CDR3 coding sequence is TGTGCCAGCAGTTACGGACAAGACTATAGCAATCAGCCCCAGCATTTT.